The 10 T cell receptor beta chains given below trace back to one sample, sequenced in a study of shared clonotypes between healthy human individuals. Assay used: immunoSEQ multiplex PCR; TCRdb lists only in-frame clones, some missing. The sample records under 850,000 clones, 72% being singletons. The specimen sequenced was memory CD4+ T cells sorted from blood. The subset was: CD45RA-negative fraction. These receptors all come from a woman in her twenties or thirties in good health.

This chain links TRBV5-1 with TRBJ1-4, with a possible D match to TRBD1 (6 bases). In germline, CDR1 is SGHRS, CDR2 YFSETQ. Between the trimmed V and J ends, which lost 4 bases and 0 bases, there was a span of 13 bases. CDR3 length equals 16 residues. The CDR3 loop reads CASSITGTATNEKLFF. For the CDR3, the DNA is TGCGCCAGCAGCATAACAGGGACTGCAACTAATGAAAAACTGTTTTTT.

V gene TRBV2 combines with J gene TRBJ2-3, with D unclear. CDR1 SNHLY and CDR2 FYNNEI come from the germline V gene. The V gene lost 0 bases and the J gene lost 1 base, with 14 bases spanning the gap. This CDR3 has 17 amino acids. The DNA of the CDR3 is TGTGCCAGCAGTGAAGCACTGGGCATAAAGGGCACAGATACGCAGTATTTT. The encoded protein is CASSEALGIKGTDTQYF.

V usage is TRBV11-3 and J usage is TRBJ2-7; D gene ambiguous. The CDR3 sequence is 13 residues long. CDR1 is SGHNT, CDR2 YENEEA, per germline. The germline V and J ends were trimmed by 1 base and 2 bases, with 6 bases remaining between them. The CDR3 spells CASSLARAYEQYF. In DNA form, the CDR3 reads TGTGCCAGCAGCTTAGCCAGAGCCTACGAGCAGTACTTC. The whole variable domain, remainder taken from reference TRBV11-3 and TRBJ2-7, is EAGVVQSPRYKIIEKKQPVAFWCNPISGHNTLYWYLQNLGQGPELLIRYENEEAVDDSQLPKDRFSAERLKGVDSTLKIQPAELGDSAVYLCASSLARAYEQYFGPGTRLTVT.

In its sample, this clone was seen many times. The chain combines TRBV28 with TRBJ2-7; the D call may be TRBD1 or TRBD2 (6 bases each). Trimming removed 5 bases from V and 9 bases from J, with 20 bases in between. The CDR3 spans 14 residues. Per germline, CDR1 MDHEN and CDR2 SYDVKM. The CDR3 region is CASSLSPGGRGQYF. The CDR3 region has the DNA TGTGCCAGCAGTCTCTCTCCCGGGGGCCGGGGGCAGTACTTC.

The rearrangement links TRBV29-1 to TRBJ2-1, with a tentative D call TRBD2 (5 bases). Trimming left V 4 bases short and J 9 bases short, with 16 bases between. CDR1 SQVTM and CDR2 ANQGSEA come from the germline V gene. The CDR3 runs to 13 residues. For the CDR3, the DNA is TGCAGCGTTGGGGAGATAAGCTGGGGTGAGCAGTTCTTC. Amino acid sequence: CSVGEISWGEQFF.

As regards this clone: The sample holds other DNA sequences that translate to the same CDR3. The chain joins TRBV18 to TRBJ1-1; D is possibly TRBD1 (6 bases). V lost 3 bases and J 0 bases, leaving 8 bases between the germline ends. Germline V gives CDR1 KGHSH, CDR2 LQKENI. This CDR3 contains 14 residues. The CDR3, as DNA: TGTGCCAGCTCACCGACAGGAGTGAACACTGAAGCTTTCTTT. Translation gives CASSPTGVNTEAFF. Supplemented by reference TRBV18 and TRBJ1-1, the full variable domain reads NAGVMQNPRHLVRRRGQEARLRCSPMKGHSHVYWYRQLPEEGLKFMVYLQKENIIDESGMPKERFSAEFPKEGPSILRIQQVVRGDSAAYFCASSPTGVNTEAFFGQGTRLTVV.

The chain combines TRBV19 with TRBJ1-5; no clear D gene. With 3 bases removed from V and 2 bases from J, the gap between germline ends came to 8 bases. This CDR3 is 14 amino acids long. CDR1 and CDR2 from the germline V gene are LNHDA and SQIVND (reference sequence). This CDR3 reads CASSMNGGNQPQHF. The DNA for the CDR3 is TGTGCCAGTAGTATGAACGGGGGCAATCAGCCCCAGCATTTT.

The chain carries TRBV7-3 and TRBJ2-1, with 7 bases aligning to TRBD1. Germline V lookup: CDR1 SGHTA, CDR2 FQGTGA. Trimming took 2 bases from V and 2 from J; bases not matched to a gene: 3. This CDR3 spans 15 amino acids. This CDR3 reads CASSLSGQTYNEQFF. The CDR3 coding sequence is TGTGCCAGCAGCTTATCGGGACAGACCTACAATGAGCAGTTCTTC.

This chain uses TRBV11-1 with TRBJ2-7; 15 bases fit TRBD2. The CDR3 covers 16 residues. Trimming removed 5 bases from V and 6 bases from J; junction bases left unmatched: 8. CDR1 is SGHAT and CDR2 is FQDESV in the germline V gene (reference sequence). The CDR3 protein is CASSPGLAGGLREQYF. The CDR3 DNA follows: TGTGCCAGCAGCCCAGGACTAGCGGGAGGGTTGCGCGAGCAGTACTTC.

Only one count was recorded for this clone. V and J are TRBV9 and TRBJ1-3; no clear D gene. Trimming cost V 4 bases and J 0 bases, with 8 bases left between them. The CDR3 consists of 14 residues. Per the germline V gene, CDR1 is SGDLS and CDR2 is YYNGEE. Here the CDR3 DNA reads TGTGCCAGCAGCCCCCGCTTCTCTGGAAACACCATATATTTT. Its protein is CASSPRFSGNTIYF.